These 25 T cell receptor beta chains were sequenced from one sample in a study of cytomegalovirus exposure and HLA in healthy donors. Sequencing used immunoSEQ multiplex PCR; TCRdb keeps in-frame clones, though not all of them. The sample includes about 360,000 clones, 86% of them seen just once. The sequenced sample was PBMCs. The source is a woman aged 18-29 years in good health and CMV-seronegative.

The genes are TRBV19 and TRBJ2-7; 9 bases map to TRBD1. The germline V gene has CDR1 LNHDA and CDR2 SQIVND (reference sequence). This CDR3 is 16 amino acids long. J lost 0 bases, V lost 6 bases, and 9 bases had no gene match. In DNA form, the CDR3 reads TGTGCCAGTAGCCCCCTAGGGACAGGGTACTCCTACGAGCAGTACTTC. Protein product: CASSPLGTGYSYEQYF.

This sequence joins TRBV6-5 and TRBJ1-1; D might be TRBD1 (6 bases). Trimming removed 6 bases from V and 5 bases from J, with 22 bases in between. CDR3 size: 16 residues. Per germline, CDR1 MNHEY and CDR2 SVGAGI. CDR3 amino acids: CASSYKQRGRGTEAFF. CDR3 bases: TGTGCCAGCAGCTACAAACAGCGGGGGCGAGGAACTGAAGCTTTCTTT.

The gene calls are TRBV2 and TRBJ1-4, with 7 bases aligning to TRBD1. The CDR3 is made up of 15 amino acids. After removal of 5 bases from V and 4 bases from J, the junction contained 7 bases not matched to a gene. Germline CDR1 SNHLY, CDR2 FYNNEI. The CDR3 nucleotides are TGTGCCAGCAGTACTGGACAGGCTTTTAATGAAAAACTGTTTTTT. The encoded protein is CASSTGQAFNEKLFF.

CDR3 sequence: CASSVVDGAYEQYF. CDR3 DNA: TGTGCCAGCAGCGTAGTAGACGGAGCCTACGAGCAGTACTTC. The chain combines TRBV9 with TRBJ2-7; D unclear. The CDR3 totals 14 residues. Germline V gives CDR1 SGDLS, CDR2 YYNGEE. Trimming cost V 0 bases and J 2 bases, with 9 bases left between them.

This sequence joins TRBV29-1 and TRBJ1-4; a possible D gene is TRBD1 (5 bases). Germline V gene data show CDR1 as SQVTM and CDR2 as ANQGSEA. This CDR3 is built from 17 residues. V dropped 4 bases and J dropped 6 bases, with 24 bases sitting between them. The chain's CDR3 is CSVVIWSSLGADEKLFF. The CDR3 nucleotides read TGCAGCGTTGTAATTTGGTCCAGCCTAGGGGCTGATGAAAAACTGTTTTTT.

V and J are TRBV4-1 and TRBJ2-7, with 7 bases identical to TRBD1. The CDR3 runs to 14 residues. Trimming took 1 base from V and 2 from J; bases not matched to a gene: 2. From germline, CDR1 is MGHRA and CDR2 YSYEKL. CDR3 DNA: TGCGCCAGCAGCCAAGTGGGACAGACCTACGAGCAGTACTTC. Protein: CASSQVGQTYEQYF.

The chain joins TRBV18 to TRBJ2-1; tentative D call: TRBD2 (5 bases). Trimming left V 6 bases short and J 3 bases short, with 18 bases between. Germline CDR1 KGHSH, CDR2 LQKENI. The CDR3 covers 16 residues. Here the CDR3 reads CASSLRGAADYNEQFF. CDR3 DNA: TGTGCCAGCTCCCTCCGCGGAGCAGCGGACTACAATGAGCAGTTCTTC.

The V and J genes are TRBV27 and TRBJ2-7; tentative D call: TRBD2 (6 bases). Between the trimmed V and J ends, which lost 3 bases and 3 bases, there was a span of 18 bases. CDR1 and CDR2 from the germline V gene are MNHEY and SMNVEV (reference sequence). There are 16 residues in the CDR3. CDR3 DNA: TGTGCCAGCAGTTTGATGGGGGGTACGAAATACTACGAGCAGTACTTC. It is translated as CASSLMGGTKYYEQYF.

As concerns this clone: Other DNA sequences in this specimen translate into the identical CDR3. V gene TRBV30 combines with J gene TRBJ2-7; the match to TRBD1 covers 7 bases. This CDR3 has 13 residues. The J segment lost 1 base and the V segment lost 2 bases, leaving 2 bases of the junction unmatched. Looked up from germline, CDR1 is GTSNPN and CDR2 is SVGIG (reference sequence). The CDR3 DNA reads as TGTGCCTGGAGTCGGGACAGTTCCTACGAGCAGTACTTC. Its translation: CAWSRDSSYEQYF.

The chain joins TRBV7-9 to TRBJ1-6, with no clear D. V was pared by 3 bases and J by 7 bases, with 10 bases between. CDR3 length: 14 residues. Germline V gene lookup returns CDR1 SEHNR and CDR2 FQNEAQ (reference sequence). CDR3 protein: CASSFDTWNSPLHF. Here the CDR3 DNA reads TGTGCCAGCAGCTTCGACACCTGGAATTCACCCCTCCACTTT.

The chain carries TRBV6-6 and TRBJ1-6; TRBD1 matches 7 bases. V lost 3 bases and J lost 5; bases outside the gene matches: 7. Germline loops: CDR1 MNHNY, CDR2 SVGAGI (reference sequence). This CDR3 is built from 16 residues. CDR3: CASSYMTGKNNSPLHF. The DNA for the CDR3 is TGTGCCAGCAGTTATATGACAGGGAAGAATAATTCACCCCTCCACTTT.

This chain links TRBV11-1 with TRBJ2-7, with D maybe TRBD1 (6 bases). The germline CDR1 and CDR2 sequences are SGHAT and FQDESV (reference sequence). Trimming cost V 3 bases and J 1 base, with 10 bases left between them. CDR3 length: 14 residues. The CDR3 sequence: CASSLVGASYEQYF. CDR3 nucleotide sequence: TGTGCCAGCAGCTTGGTGGGGGCATCCTACGAGCAGTACTTC.

The chain carries TRBV2 and TRBJ1-1; 8 bases match TRBD1. From germline, CDR1 is SNHLY and CDR2 FYNNEI. With V trimmed by 3 bases and J by 0 bases, 3 bases remained unmatched. The CDR3 loop spans 15 amino acids. CDR3 in DNA: TGTGCCAGCAGTGATACCAGGGGGCTGAACACTGAAGCTTTCTTT. Translating it yields CASSDTRGLNTEAFF.

The chain uses TRBV9 and TRBJ2-7, with TRBD2 as a possible D gene (5 bases). This CDR3 has 15 amino acids. Trimming cost V 3 bases and J 5 bases, with 18 bases left between them. Germline CDR1 and CDR2: SGDLS and YYNGEE. The CDR3 nucleotides read TGTGCCAGCAGCGCCCCGAGGGAAGGGTTAGACGAGCAGTACTTC. This gives the protein CASSAPREGLDEQYF.

This clone was found many times. The V call is TRBV5-4, the J call TRBJ2-1; possible D gene TRBD1, 6 bases. This CDR3 comprises 15 residues. Germline assignment: CDR1 SGHNT and CDR2 YYREEE (reference sequence). The germline V and J ends were trimmed by 5 bases and 0 bases, with 12 bases remaining between them. CDR3 sequence: CASRLDRSSYNEQFF. The CDR3 DNA reads as TGTGCCAGCAGACTTGACAGGAGCTCCTACAATGAGCAGTTCTTC.

CDR3 nucleotide sequence: TGTGCCAGCAGTTTAGTGGGGCCCCCCTATGGCTACACCTTC. Its translation is CASSLVGPPYGYTF. The chain combines TRBV6-5 with TRBJ1-2; possibly TRBD1 for D (5 bases). The CDR3 is made up of 14 amino acids. The germline V gene encodes CDR1 MNHEY and CDR2 SVGAGI. Trimming shortened V by 4 bases and J by 4 bases, and 13 bases separated the two germline ends.

The V gene is TRBV6-1, the J gene TRBJ1-4; D unresolved. The V gene's germline CDR1 is MNHNS and CDR2 SASEGT. V was cut by 2 bases and J by 11 bases, with 12 bases left in between. There are 13 residues in the CDR3. CDR3 sequence reads: CASSETGYGKLFF. The CDR3 bases are TGTGCCAGCAGTGAAACTGGCTACGGGAAACTGTTTTTT.

The chain combines TRBV30 with TRBJ2-7; the match to TRBD2 covers 10 bases. Germline lookup yields CDR1 GTSNPN and CDR2 SVGIG (reference sequence). V shed 4 bases and J 5 bases; nucleotides not matched to a gene: 2. This CDR3 contains 12 residues. The chain's CDR3 is CAWNGLADEQYF. The CDR3 DNA sequence: TGTGCCTGGAACGGACTAGCGGACGAGCAGTACTTC.

The genes are TRBV18 and TRBJ1-2; 8 bases are shared with TRBD1. Looked up from germline, CDR1 is KGHSH and CDR2 is LQKENI. This CDR3 spans 16 amino acids. With V trimmed by 4 bases and J by 2 bases, 9 bases remained unmatched. The CDR3 sequence is CASSLGNRGINYGYTF. In DNA form, the CDR3 reads TGTGCCAGCTCACTCGGAAACAGGGGGATCAACTATGGCTACACCTTC.

V is TRBV6-1 and J is TRBJ2-7, with D uncertain. Germline assignment: CDR1 MNHNS and CDR2 SASEGT. The CDR3 is made up of 14 amino acids. Trimming removed 4 bases at V and 5 bases at J, with 15 bases between. Here the CDR3 reads CASSGFMKRDEQYF. The DNA for the CDR3 is TGTGCCAGCAGTGGTTTCATGAAAAGAGACGAGCAGTACTTC.

This chain uses TRBV27 with TRBJ2-5; the match to TRBD2 covers 8 bases. The germline V gene has CDR1 MNHEY and CDR2 SMNVEV (reference sequence). Trimming removed 5 bases from V and 7 bases from J; junction bases left unmatched: 12. CDR3 size: 15 residues. The CDR3 DNA sequence: TGTGCCAGCAGTACACAAGCGGGAGTAACTGGGACCCAGTACTTC. As protein: CASSTQAGVTGTQYF.

The V gene is TRBV2, the J gene TRBJ1-5; possible D gene TRBD1, 5 bases. This CDR3 comprises 15 residues. V was clipped by 2 bases and J by 4 bases, with 12 bases between them. CDR1 and CDR2 from the germline V gene are SNHLY and FYNNEI. The CDR3 DNA reads as TGTGCCAGCAGTGAACAGGGAGGACCAAATCAGCCCCAGCATTTT. Residues: CASSEQGGPNQPQHF.

V is TRBV6-5 and J is TRBJ1-2; no clear D. Germline CDR1 and CDR2: MNHEY and SVGAGI. CDR3 size: 16 residues. V was clipped by 0 bases and J by 6 bases, with 17 bases between them. CDR3 residues: CASSYSGSRTSNGYTF. The DNA for the CDR3 is TGTGCCAGCAGTTACTCGGGTAGTCGGACTTCCAATGGCTACACCTTC.

The V call is TRBV30, the J call TRBJ1-2; 8 positions agree with TRBD1. This CDR3 has 14 residues. V gave up 5 bases and J gave up 5 bases; unmatched junction bases: 10. The V gene's germline CDR1 is GTSNPN and CDR2 SVGIG (reference sequence). CDR3 bases: TGTGCCTGGGGTACCGGGACAGGCCTTTATGGCTACACCTTC. This gives the protein CAWGTGTGLYGYTF.

This clone was seen a single time. The V and J genes are TRBV5-4 and TRBJ2-7, with 9 bases that match TRBD1. The CDR3 covers 15 residues. The V gene end was trimmed by 6 bases and the J gene end by 4 bases; junction bases not matched to a gene: 11. Germline CDR1 is SGHNT and CDR2 is YYREEE (reference sequence). For the CDR3, the DNA is TGTGCCAGCACTAGTCGGGACAGGGTGGGTTACGAGCAGTACTTC. Residues: CASTSRDRVGYEQYF. The whole variable domain, remainder taken from reference TRBV5-4 and TRBJ2-7, is ETGVTQSPTHLIKTRGQQVTLRCSSQSGHNTVSWYQQALGQGPQFIFQYYREEENGRGNFPPRFSGLQFPNYSSELNVNALELDDSALYLCASTSRDRVGYEQYFGPGTRLTVT.